This T cell receptor (beta chain) was found in a study of cytomegalovirus exposure and HLA in healthy donors. Study-wide results and limits: Association of a missense DCLRE1C variant with TCR beta V- and J-gene trimming was reported in a later analysis. Later analysis suggested most CMV-associated TCR beta chains were HLA-restricted.

V gave up 4 bases and J gave up 0 bases, with 11 bases separating them. Per the germline V gene, CDR1 is SGDLS and CDR2 is YYNGEE. There are 15 residues in the CDR3. Of note for this clone: Its antigen is not identified.

Healthy individuals who donated bone marrow served as the donors. Primers included in the PCR were 60 Vbeta and 13 Jbeta primers. The protocol was immunoSEQ multiplex PCR, while the TCRdb copy is restricted to in-frame clones and leaves out a portion. This sample has about 130,000 clones, with about 74% found just once. Sequencing was performed on PBMCs. This rearrangement joins TRBV9 to TRBJ1-3; D is unclear. The TCR sequence derives from a man aged 18 to 30 in good health and CMV-seropositive. Written as DNA, the CDR3 is TGTGCCAGCAGCCGGACGGGAAGCTCTGGAAACACCATATATTTT. Translation: CASSRTGSSGNTIYF.